One and the same sample provided the 21 T cell receptor beta chains below, sequenced in a study of T cell responses to AZD1222 COVID-19 vaccine. Assay: immunoSEQ multiplex PCR; the TCRdb copy retains only in-frame clones and omits some. The sample shows about 96,000 clones, roughly nine tenths of them seen only once. Sample: peripheral blood, taken on day 0 of AZD1222 vaccination. These receptors all stem from an adult in good health.

This rearrangement joins TRBV7-8 to TRBJ2-5; D is unresolved. CDR3 length: 12 residues. With 5 bases removed from V and 5 bases from J, the gap between germline ends came to 9 bases. Germline V gene data show CDR1 as SGHVS and CDR2 as FQNEAQ. CDR3 sequence (DNA): TGTGCCAGCAGCCCGGTGGGGGAGACCCAGTACTTC. This encodes CASSPVGETQYF.

The chain links TRBV28 to TRBJ2-7, with 8 bases lining up with TRBD2. The CDR3 length is 14 residues. V trimming: 3 bases; J trimming: 5 bases; junction bases outside the gene matches: 6. From germline, CDR1 is MDHEN and CDR2 SYDVKM. CDR3 residues: CASSLGGRSHEQYF. The CDR3, as DNA: TGTGCCAGCAGTTTGGGCGGGAGGTCCCACGAGCAGTACTTC.

This chain links TRBV5-1 with TRBJ2-3; 9 nucleotides align to TRBD1. Germline-derived CDR1 and CDR2 are SGHRS and YFSETQ. There are 16 residues in the CDR3. The V gene end was trimmed by 4 bases and the J gene end by 0 bases; junction bases not matched to a gene: 6. This CDR3 reads CASSPRTGASTDTQYF. In nucleotides, the CDR3 is TGCGCCAGCAGCCCGCGGACAGGGGCCAGCACAGATACGCAGTATTTT.

The chain combines TRBV27 with TRBJ1-1; TRBD1 is a possible D gene (5 bases). Germline loops: CDR1 MNHEY, CDR2 SMNVEV (reference sequence). The CDR3 sequence is 14 residues long. V was clipped by 1 base and J by 4 bases, with 10 bases between them. The CDR3 nucleotides are TGTGCCAGCAGTTTATTCCAGGGTCGCACTGAAGCTTTCTTT. Amino acids: CASSLFQGRTEAFF.

V usage is TRBV7-6 and J usage is TRBJ2-1; D is ambiguous. The germline V and J ends were trimmed by 1 base and 3 bases, with 7 bases remaining between them. The germline V gene encodes CDR1 SGHVS and CDR2 FNYEAQ. The CDR3 runs to 14 residues. The CDR3 here is CASSLEGDYNEQFF. The CDR3 nucleotides read TGTGCCAGCAGCTTAGAGGGCGACTACAATGAGCAGTTCTTC.

The chain uses TRBV28 and TRBJ2-7; a weak D match, TRBD2 (6 bases). This CDR3 has 15 amino acids. Trimming cost V 7 bases and J 0 bases, with 16 bases left between them. CDR1 is MDHEN, CDR2 SYDVKM, per germline. CDR3 sequence (DNA): TGTGCCAGCACCGGTGGCGGGGCGCTCTCCTACGAGCAGTACTTC. Its translation: CASTGGGALSYEQYF.

The chain uses TRBV7-2 and TRBJ2-7; D not resolved. Germline CDR1 reads SGHTA; CDR2 reads FQGNSA. Between the trimmed V and J ends, which lost 2 bases and 2 bases, there was a span of 13 bases. The CDR3 sequence is 15 residues long. Here the CDR3 reads CASSLLSGKTYEQYF. DNA for the CDR3: TGTGCCAGCAGCTTACTATCGGGCAAGACCTACGAGCAGTACTTC. The full variable domain, rest sourced from reference TRBV7-2 and TRBJ2-7, is GAGVSQSPSNKVTEKGKDVELRCDPISGHTALYWYRQSLGQGLEFLIYFQGNSAPDKSGLPSDRFSAERTGGSVSTLTIQRTQQEDSAVYLCASSLLSGKTYEQYFGPGTRLTVT.

The rearrangement joins TRBV5-4 to TRBJ2-2, with TRBD1 identical over 9 bases. CDR3 length: 15 residues. CDR1 is SGHNT, CDR2 YYREEE, per germline (reference sequence). Trimming cost V 1 base and J 7 bases; bases outside gene matches: 5. In DNA, the CDR3 is TGTGCCAGCAGCTTGTCGGGACAGGGCGGCGGGGAGCTGTTTTTT. As protein: CASSLSGQGGGELFF.

DNA for the CDR3: TGTGCCAGCAACCGGGAACAGTGGCAGCCCCAGCATTTT. Translated: CASNREQWQPQHF. The chain joins TRBV6-5 to TRBJ1-5; D call uncertain. Germline V gives CDR1 MNHEY, CDR2 SVGAGI. The CDR3 covers 13 residues. V lost 7 bases, J lost 7 bases, and 14 bases lay in between.

This clone was found a few times. The chain carries TRBV20-1 and TRBJ2-2; 9 bases match TRBD1. The CDR3 is made up of 14 amino acids. Per the germline V gene, CDR1 is DFQATT and CDR2 is SNEGSKA (reference sequence). Trimming at V came to 3 bases and at J to 5 bases, leaving 4 bases not matched to a gene. This CDR3 reads CSASRTGDTGELFF. The CDR3, as DNA: TGCAGTGCTAGTAGGACAGGGGATACCGGGGAGCTGTTTTTT.

The gene calls are TRBV6-5 and TRBJ2-5, with TRBD1 as a possible D gene (5 bases). Germline CDR1 is MNHEY and CDR2 is SVGAGI. This CDR3 is 13 amino acids long. V lost 4 bases to trimming and J lost 5 bases, with 11 bases between them. The CDR3 sequence is CASSSTAPETQYF. The CDR3 nucleotides are TGTGCCAGCAGTTCGACAGCCCCGGAGACCCAGTACTTC.

The gene calls are TRBV27 and TRBJ2-1, with 7 nucleotides matching TRBD2. The CDR3 spans 13 residues. V gave up 6 bases and J gave up 2 bases; unmatched junction bases: 1. Per germline, CDR1 MNHEY and CDR2 SMNVEV (reference sequence). In nucleotides, the CDR3 is TGTGCCAGCAGCGGACTAGCCTACAATGAGCAGTTCTTC. Its protein is CASSGLAYNEQFF.

This chain uses TRBV7-2 with TRBJ2-2, with TRBD2 as a possible D gene (6 bases). Trimming removed 1 base from V and 1 base from J, with 10 bases in between. Looked up from germline, CDR1 is SGHTA and CDR2 is FQGNSA. The CDR3 loop spans 16 amino acids. CDR3 DNA: TGTGCCAGCAGCTTAGACCTGCGGGGGAACACCGGGGAGCTGTTTTTT. Residues: CASSLDLRGNTGELFF.

The chain joins TRBV28 to TRBJ2-2; 9 nucleotides match TRBD2. The germline gives CDR1 MDHEN, CDR2 SYDVKM. This CDR3 has 18 residues. The ends lost 4 bases at V and 3 bases at J; junction bases unmatched: 12. CDR3 sequence (DNA): TGTGCCAGCAGTTCGATTCGAGCGGGGGGAGGGGACACCGGGGAGCTGTTTTTT. This gives the protein CASSSIRAGGGDTGELFF. Full variable domain (missing parts from reference TRBV28 and TRBJ2-2): DVKVTQSSRYLVKRTGEKVFLECVQDMDHENMFWYRQDPGLGLRLIYFSYDVKMKEKGDIPEGYSVSREKKERFSLILESASTNQTSMYLCASSSIRAGGGDTGELFFGEGSRLTVL.

This clone was seen once. The V call is TRBV11-2, the J call TRBJ2-7, with D perhaps TRBD1 (6 bases). CDR1 and CDR2 (germline): SGHAT, FQNNGV. Trimming left V 5 bases short and J 2 bases short, with 16 bases between. CDR3 length: 15 residues. The CDR3: CASSRPAGDTYEQYF. The CDR3, as DNA: TGTGCCAGCAGCCGGCCGGCAGGGGACACCTACGAGCAGTACTTC.

This chain uses TRBV25-1 with TRBJ2-1; 7 nucleotides agree with TRBD2. V dropped 4 bases and J dropped 7; count of bases not matched to a gene: 13. CDR3 size: 16 residues. CDR1 and CDR2 from the germline V gene are MGHDK and SYGVNS. The CDR3: CASSGGGREKSNEQFF. In nucleotides, the CDR3 is TGTGCCAGCAGTGGGGGTGGGCGGGAGAAATCGAATGAGCAGTTCTTC. The complete variable domain, with remaining parts taken from reference TRBV25-1 and TRBJ2-1, reads EADIYQTPRYLVIGTGKKITLECSQTMGHDKMYWYQQDPGMELHLIHYSYGVNSTEKGDLSSESTVSRIRTEHFPLTLESARPSHTSQYLCASSGGGREKSNEQFFGPGTRLTVL.

The chain has TRBV7-8 and TRBJ1-5, with D uncertain. V shed 4 bases and J shed 3 bases, with 7 bases lying between them. The V gene's germline CDR1 is SGHVS and CDR2 FQNEAQ. The CDR3 totals 13 residues. The CDR3 nucleotides are TGTGCCAGCAGCTCAGCTCTCAATCAGCCCCAGCATTTT. Protein: CASSSALNQPQHF.

The V gene is TRBV19, the J gene TRBJ2-7, with D unresolved. V shed 3 bases and J shed 6 bases, with 6 bases lying between them. There are 11 residues in the CDR3. Germline lookup yields CDR1 LNHDA and CDR2 SQIVND (reference sequence). The CDR3 loop is CASSMVPEQYF. The CDR3 region has the DNA TGTGCCAGTAGTATGGTCCCCGAGCAGTACTTC.

The chain has TRBV10-3 and TRBJ1-4, with 7 bases fitting TRBD1. The V and J ends lost 3 bases and 12 bases, in that order; junction bases with no gene match: 4. CDR1 is ENHRY and CDR2 is SYGVKD in the germline V gene. The CDR3 totals 12 residues. The CDR3 here is CAISETGTELFF. CDR3 DNA: TGTGCCATCAGTGAAACAGGGACAGAACTGTTTTTT.

V and J are TRBV3-1 (or the pseudogene TRBV3-2) and TRBJ1-5, with no clear D. The V gene's germline CDR1 is LGHDT and CDR2 YNNKEL (reference sequence). V shed 4 bases and J shed 1 base, with 11 bases lying between them. The CDR3 has 15 amino acids. The CDR3 loop is CASSLTQTSNQPQHF. In DNA form, the CDR3 reads TGTGCCAGCAGCCTGACCCAAACGAGCAATCAGCCCCAGCATTTT.

V usage is TRBV28 and J usage is TRBJ1-1, with 7 bases fitting TRBD1. The CDR3 contains 16 residues. Germline V gene lookup returns CDR1 MDHEN and CDR2 SYDVKM. The junction had 14 bases not matched to a gene; V was cut back by 6 bases and J by 4 bases. CDR3 sequence (DNA): TGTGCCAGCAGAAGGGGGCCCCGAGGTCGGGGCACTGAAGCTTTCTTT. Its protein product is CASRRGPRGRGTEAFF. The full variable domain, rest sourced from reference TRBV28 and TRBJ1-1, is DVKVTQSSRYLVKRTGEKVFLECVQDMDHENMFWYRQDPGLGLRLIYFSYDVKMKEKGDIPEGYSVSREKKERFSLILESASTNQTSMYLCASRRGPRGRGTEAFFGQGTRLTVV.